The 5 T cell receptor beta chains below were found in one sample sequenced in a study of T cell repertoires in cytomegalovirus infection. TCRdb passed the reads through MiXCR, listing each CDR3 protein once. Among about 240,000 distinct CDR3 sequences, approximately 7% were seen once, and the ten largest hold 5.5% to 8%. Sequencing used PBMCs. The receptors derive from a human donor in good health (CMV status not recorded). Some clones in this sample may be carry-over from other donors' samples.

This clonotype was picked up many times. This chain connects TRBV7-2 to TRBJ1-1; D is unresolved. The germline V gene encodes CDR1 SGHTA and CDR2 FQGNSA. The CDR3 has 13 amino acids. V lost 3 bases and J 3 bases, leaving 8 bases between the germline ends. The CDR3 protein is CASSLAPYTEAFF. The DNA for the CDR3 is TGTGCCAGCAGCTTGGCCCCATACACTGAAGCTTTCTTT.

This chain connects TRBV20-1 to TRBJ2-5; the D gene is possibly TRBD2 (5 bases). The CDR3 extends over 13 amino acids. V gave up 6 bases and J gave up 7 bases, with 18 bases separating them. Germline CDR1 is DFQATT and CDR2 is SNEGSKA (reference sequence). The DNA for the CDR3 is TGCAGTGCCCCTATTGGACTGAGTGGGACCCAGTACTTC. As protein: CSAPIGLSGTQYF.

This clonotype was found many times. V and J are TRBV20-1 and TRBJ1-3, with D possibly being TRBD1 (5 bases). The CDR3 has 17 amino acids. The V and J ends lost 6 bases and 2 bases respectively, with 23 bases between them. The germline V gene has CDR1 DFQATT and CDR2 SNEGSKA (reference sequence). The CDR3 protein is CSAPSGDKTRAGNTIYF. The CDR3 region has the DNA TGCAGTGCCCCCTCGGGAGACAAAACCAGGGCTGGAAACACCATATATTTT.

This clonotype showed up many times. This rearrangement joins TRBV9 to TRBJ1-2; 10 bases map to TRBD1. Trimming took 3 bases from V and 6 from J; bases not matched to a gene: 17. Per the germline V gene, CDR1 is SGDLS and CDR2 is YYNGEE. CDR3 length: 18 amino acids. The CDR3 nucleotides read TGTGCCAGCAGCGCGAGACCGGGACAGGGGATATTGGGCCATGGCTACACCTTC. This encodes CASSARPGQGILGHGYTF.

This chain connects TRBV29-1 to TRBJ2-2; the D gene is possibly TRBD2 (6 bases). Germline loops: CDR1 SQVTM, CDR2 ANQGSEA. This CDR3 is built from 14 residues. The V gene lost 4 bases and the J gene lost 2 bases, with 11 bases spanning the gap. The CDR3 DNA is TGCAGCGTTGTTGGAGGGATCAACACCGGGGAGCTGTTTTTT. It specifies CSVVGGINTGELFF.